This TCR beta chain was retrieved from a study of cytomegalovirus exposure and HLA in healthy donors. Whole-study findings and limits: Cytomegalovirus status, reportedly, was diagnosed with high specificity and sensitivity by the classifier. Rarity characterized most TCR sequences, yet some public TCRs appeared in many donors.

Comment on this clone: The antigen is unknown.

PCR employed 60 Vbeta and 13 Jbeta primers. Data came from immunoSEQ multiplex PCR; TCRdb stores just in-frame clones and leaves some out. The listing records some 110,000 clones. The CDR3 runs to 14 residues. With 5 bases removed from V and 5 bases from J, the gap between germline ends came to 16 bases. Germline V lookup: CDR1 SGHVS, CDR2 FQNEAQ. The sequenced sample consisted of PBMCs. The clonotype was recovered from a man between 18 and 29 years old in good health and CMV-seronegative. The chain combines TRBV7-8 with TRBJ2-7; the D gene is possibly TRBD2 (6 bases). Here the CDR3 DNA reads TGTGCCAGCAGCCAACGGGACTTCCCCCACGAGCAGTACTTC. This gives the protein CASSQRDFPHEQYF.